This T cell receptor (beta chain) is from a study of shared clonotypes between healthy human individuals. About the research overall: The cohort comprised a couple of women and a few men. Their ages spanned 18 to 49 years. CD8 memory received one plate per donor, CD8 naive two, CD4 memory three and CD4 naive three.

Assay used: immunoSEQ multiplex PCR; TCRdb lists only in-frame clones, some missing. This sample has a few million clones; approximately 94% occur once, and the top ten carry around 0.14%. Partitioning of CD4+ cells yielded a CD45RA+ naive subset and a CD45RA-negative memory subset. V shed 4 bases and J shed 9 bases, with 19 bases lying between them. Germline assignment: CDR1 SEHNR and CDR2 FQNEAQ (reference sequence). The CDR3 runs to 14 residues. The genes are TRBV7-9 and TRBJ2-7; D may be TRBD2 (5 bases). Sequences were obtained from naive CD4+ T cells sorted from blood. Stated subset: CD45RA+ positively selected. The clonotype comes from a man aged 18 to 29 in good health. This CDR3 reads CASSSPGSDFGQYF. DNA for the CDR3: TGTGCCAGCAGCTCCCCTGGGAGCGACTTCGGGCAGTACTTC. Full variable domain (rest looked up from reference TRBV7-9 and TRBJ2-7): DTGVSQNPRHKITKRGQNVTFRCDPISEHNRLYWYRQTLGQGPEFLTYFQNEAQLEKSRLLSDRFSAERPKGSFSTLEIQRTEQGDSAMYLCASSSPGSDFGQYFGPGTRLTVT.